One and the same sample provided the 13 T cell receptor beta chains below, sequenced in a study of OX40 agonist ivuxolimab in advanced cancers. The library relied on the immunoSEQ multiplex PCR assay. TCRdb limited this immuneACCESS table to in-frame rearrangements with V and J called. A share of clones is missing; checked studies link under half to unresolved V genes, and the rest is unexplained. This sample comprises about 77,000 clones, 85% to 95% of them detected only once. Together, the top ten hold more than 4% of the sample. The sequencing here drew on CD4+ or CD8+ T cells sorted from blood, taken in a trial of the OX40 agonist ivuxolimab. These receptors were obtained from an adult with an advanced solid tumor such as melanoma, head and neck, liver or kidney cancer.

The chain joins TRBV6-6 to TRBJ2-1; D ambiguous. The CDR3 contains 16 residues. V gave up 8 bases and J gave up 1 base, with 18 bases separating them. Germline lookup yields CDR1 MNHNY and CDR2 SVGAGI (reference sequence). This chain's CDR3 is CASAPPGGVSYNEQFF. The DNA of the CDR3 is TGTGCCAGCGCCCCACCAGGCGGAGTTTCCTACAATGAGCAGTTCTTC.

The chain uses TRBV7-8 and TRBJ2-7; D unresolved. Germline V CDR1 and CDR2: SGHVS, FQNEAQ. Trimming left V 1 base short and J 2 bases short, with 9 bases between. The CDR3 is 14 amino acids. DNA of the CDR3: TGTGCCAGCAGCTTAGGGCTCACCGCCTACGAGCAGTACTTC. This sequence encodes CASSLGLTAYEQYF.

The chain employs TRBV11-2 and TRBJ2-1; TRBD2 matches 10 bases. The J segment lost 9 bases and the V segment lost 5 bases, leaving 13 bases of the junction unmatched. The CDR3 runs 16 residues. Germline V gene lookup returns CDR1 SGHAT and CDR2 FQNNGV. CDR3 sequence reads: CASSADRPSGRVEQFF. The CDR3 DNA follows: TGTGCCAGCAGCGCGGACCGCCCTAGCGGGAGAGTTGAGCAGTTCTTC.

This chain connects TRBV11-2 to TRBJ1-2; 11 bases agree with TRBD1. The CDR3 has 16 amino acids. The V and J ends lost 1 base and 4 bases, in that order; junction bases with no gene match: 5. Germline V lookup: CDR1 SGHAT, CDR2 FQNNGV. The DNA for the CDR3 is TGTGCCAGCAGCTTAGTAGGGACAGGGGGTCTCTATGGCTACACCTTC. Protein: CASSLVGTGGLYGYTF.

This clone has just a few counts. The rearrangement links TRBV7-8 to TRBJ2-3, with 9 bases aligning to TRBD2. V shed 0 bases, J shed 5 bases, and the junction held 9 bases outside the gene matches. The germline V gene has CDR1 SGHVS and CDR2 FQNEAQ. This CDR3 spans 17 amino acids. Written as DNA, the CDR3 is TGTGCCAGCAGCTTAGCCCTTAGCGGGAGAGGTTTAGATACGCAGTATTTT. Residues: CASSLALSGRGLDTQYF. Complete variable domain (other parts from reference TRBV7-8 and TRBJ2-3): GAGVSQSPRYKVAKRGQDVALRCDPISGHVSLFWYQQALGQGPEFLTYFQNEAQLDKSGLPSDRFFAERPEGSVSTLKIQRTQQEDSAVYLCASSLALSGRGLDTQYFGPGTRLTVL.

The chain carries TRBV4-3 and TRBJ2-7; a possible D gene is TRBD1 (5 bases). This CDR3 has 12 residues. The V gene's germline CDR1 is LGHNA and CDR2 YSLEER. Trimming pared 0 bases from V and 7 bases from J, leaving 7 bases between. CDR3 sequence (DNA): TGCGCCAGCAGCCAAGATAGGGGAGAGCAGTACTTC. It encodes CASSQDRGEQYF.

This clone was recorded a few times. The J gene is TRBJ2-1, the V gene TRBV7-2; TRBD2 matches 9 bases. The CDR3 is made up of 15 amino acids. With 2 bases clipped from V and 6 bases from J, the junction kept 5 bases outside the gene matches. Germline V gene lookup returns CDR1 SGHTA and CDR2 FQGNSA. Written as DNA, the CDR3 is TGTGCCAGCAGCTTACAAGCGGGGGGCGGCAATGAGCAGTTCTTC. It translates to CASSLQAGGGNEQFF.

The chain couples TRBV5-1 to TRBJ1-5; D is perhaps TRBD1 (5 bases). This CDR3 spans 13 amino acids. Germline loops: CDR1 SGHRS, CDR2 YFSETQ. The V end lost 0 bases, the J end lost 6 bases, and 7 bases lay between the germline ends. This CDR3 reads CASSLVGGQPQHF. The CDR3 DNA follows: TGCGCCAGCAGCTTGGTCGGGGGTCAGCCCCAGCATTTT. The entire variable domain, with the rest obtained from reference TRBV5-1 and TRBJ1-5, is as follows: KAGVTQTPRYLIKTRGQQVTLSCSPISGHRSVSWYQQTPGQGLQFLFEYFSETQRNKGNFPGRFSGRQFSNSRSEMNVSTLELGDSALYLCASSLVGGQPQHFGDGTRLSIL.

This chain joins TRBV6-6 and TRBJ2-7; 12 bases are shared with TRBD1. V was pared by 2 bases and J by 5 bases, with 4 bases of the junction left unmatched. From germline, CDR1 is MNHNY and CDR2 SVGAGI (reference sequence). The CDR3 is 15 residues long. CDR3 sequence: CASSYPGTGGDEQYF. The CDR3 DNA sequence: TGTGCCAGCAGTTACCCCGGGACAGGGGGCGACGAGCAGTACTTC.

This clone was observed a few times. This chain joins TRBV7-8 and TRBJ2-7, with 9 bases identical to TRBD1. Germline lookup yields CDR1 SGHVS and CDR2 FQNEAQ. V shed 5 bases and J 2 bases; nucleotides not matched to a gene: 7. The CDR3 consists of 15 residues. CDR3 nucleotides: TGTGCCAGCAGCCGGGACAGGGCACGGACCTACGAGCAGTACTTC. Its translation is CASSRDRARTYEQYF.

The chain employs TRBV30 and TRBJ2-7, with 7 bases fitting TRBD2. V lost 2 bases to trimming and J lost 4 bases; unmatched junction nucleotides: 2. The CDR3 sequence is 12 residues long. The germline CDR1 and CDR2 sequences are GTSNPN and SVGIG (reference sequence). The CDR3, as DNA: TGTGCCTGGAGTCGTAGCGGGTACGAGCAGTACTTC. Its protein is CAWSRSGYEQYF.

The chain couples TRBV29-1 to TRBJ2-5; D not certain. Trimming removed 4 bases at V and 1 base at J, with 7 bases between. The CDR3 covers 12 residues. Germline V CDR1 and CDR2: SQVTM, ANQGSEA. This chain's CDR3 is CSVVKAQETQYF. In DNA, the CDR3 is TGCAGCGTTGTCAAGGCCCAAGAGACCCAGTACTTC.

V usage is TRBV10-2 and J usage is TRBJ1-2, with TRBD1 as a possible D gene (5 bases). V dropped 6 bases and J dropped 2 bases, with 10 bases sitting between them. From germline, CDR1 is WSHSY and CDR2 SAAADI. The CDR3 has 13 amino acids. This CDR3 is CASSVEGNYGYTF. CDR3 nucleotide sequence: TGCGCCAGCAGCGTCGAGGGGAACTATGGCTACACCTTC.